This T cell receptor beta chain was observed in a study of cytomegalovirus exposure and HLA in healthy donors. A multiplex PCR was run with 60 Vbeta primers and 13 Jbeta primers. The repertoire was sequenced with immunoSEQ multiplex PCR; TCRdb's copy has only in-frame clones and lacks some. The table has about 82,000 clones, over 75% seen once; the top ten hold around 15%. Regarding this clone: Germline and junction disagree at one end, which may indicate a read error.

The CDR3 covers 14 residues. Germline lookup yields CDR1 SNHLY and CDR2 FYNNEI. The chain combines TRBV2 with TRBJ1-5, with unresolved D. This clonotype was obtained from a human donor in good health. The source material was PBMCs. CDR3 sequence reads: CASSDGDSNQPQNF. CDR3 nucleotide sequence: TGTGCCAGCAGTGACGGGGATAGCAATCAGCCCCAGAATTTT.